This T cell receptor (beta chain) was captured in a study of regulatory T cells in long-lasting Graves disease. The time point was: newly diagnosed GD, antithyroid drugs for less than 3 months. TCR sequences were obtained from RNA taken from PBMCs. Construction of the TCR beta libraries employed iRepertoire HTBI primers in conjunction with Arm-PCR of CDR3 regions. TCRdb independently ran MiXCR on the multiplex PCR reads; one entry per CDR3 protein. The data show roughly 350,000 distinct CDR3 sequences, approximately 15% seen once. This clonotype has ten or more counts. The V gene lost 3 bases and the J gene lost 1 base, with 11 bases spanning the gap. The CDR3 sequence is 15 residues long. Per germline, CDR1 KGHSH and CDR2 LQKENI. This sample was also put to use in a study of T cells in Graves' hyperthyroidism and ophthalmopathy.

The TCR comes from a man between 40 and 49 years old with Graves disease. The chain is built from TRBV18 and TRBJ2-3; possible D gene TRBD2, 5 bases. The sequencing used peripheral blood mononuclear cells (PBMCs), collected at new diagnosis, from a patient treated with antithyroid drugs. In DNA, the CDR3 is TGTGCCAGCTCACCTCCTAGCATCGGCACAGATACGCAGTATTTT. Residues: CASSPPSIGTDTQYF.